The 7 T cell receptor beta chains presented below share a single source sample, sequenced in a study of human T cells and chemical hapten exposure. Using its own MiXCR run on the RACE reads, TCRdb lists one record per CDR3 protein. The profile shows some 330,000 distinct CDR3 sequences, around 5.5% of them singletons. Time point: pre-sensitization, week 0. The treatment denotes: therapeutic diphenylcyclopropenone sensitization with weekly scalp DPC. The specimen comprised whole blood, sampled in connection with sensitization to the hapten diphenylcyclopropenone (DPC). Receptors were obtained from a woman in her late teens or twenties with alopecia areata. Some clones in this sample may be carry-over from other donors' samples.

This clonotype turned up a few times. The V gene is TRBV7-6, the J gene TRBJ1-3, with D hard to call. Trimming removed 1 base at V and 10 bases at J, with 11 bases between. This CDR3 contains 13 residues. Per the germline V gene, CDR1 is SGHVS and CDR2 is FNYEAQ. This CDR3 is CASSLEASGTIYF. CDR3 bases: TGTGCCAGCAGCTTAGAAGCGTCCGGAACCATATATTTT.

This clonotype was counted a few times. The gene calls are TRBV4-3 and TRBJ2-2; 7 nucleotides agree with TRBD1. This CDR3 is built from 16 residues. J lost 1 base, V lost 1 base, and 3 bases had no gene match. Germline V gene lookup returns CDR1 LGHNA and CDR2 YSLEER. CDR3 amino acids: CASSQGRDRNTGELFF. DNA of the CDR3: TGCGCCAGCAGCCAAGGCCGGGACAGGAACACCGGGGAGCTGTTTTTT.

The chain carries TRBV9 and TRBJ2-7; TRBD1 might be the D (6 bases). V lost 3 bases and J lost 2, with 12 bases in between. CDR1 SGDLS and CDR2 YYNGEE come from the germline V gene. This CDR3 has 14 residues. CDR3 region: CASSAGGTAYEQYF. For the CDR3, the DNA is TGTGCCAGCAGCGCTGGGGGCACGGCCTACGAGCAGTACTTC.

This clonotype was recorded at least ten times. The gene calls are TRBV12-3 or TRBV12-4 and TRBJ1-1, with 10 bases aligning to TRBD1. V dropped 6 bases and J dropped 6; count of bases not matched to a gene: 13. The CDR3 is made up of 16 amino acids. CDR3 coding DNA: TGTGCCAGCAGCCTAGGGGAGACAGGGGGCATCCCTGAAGCTTTCTTT. Amino acid sequence: CASSLGETGGIPEAFF.

There are a few counts of this clonotype. The V gene is TRBV7-3, the J gene TRBJ2-2; maybe TRBD1 (6 bases). Looked up from germline, CDR1 is SGHTA and CDR2 is FQGTGA. The CDR3 runs to 14 residues. Trimming took 7 bases from V and 2 from J, leaving 11 bases between them. CDR3 amino acids: CASNAGANTGELFF. The DNA of the CDR3 is TGTGCCAGCAACGCAGGGGCTAACACCGGGGAGCTGTTTTTT.

This chain joins TRBV12-3 or TRBV12-4 and TRBJ1-2, with 7 bases matching TRBD1. V shed 7 bases, J shed 8 bases, and the junction held 7 bases outside the gene matches. The CDR3 sequence is 12 residues long. In DNA, the CDR3 is TGTGCCAGCAATGACCCAGGGGGAGGCTACACCTTC. Residues: CASNDPGGGYTF.

Points on this clonotype: At one end the junction does not follow the germline gene, possibly because of a read error. The chain joins TRBV7-9 to TRBJ2-5; D call uncertain. The CDR3 covers 15 residues. The V gene's germline CDR1 is SEHNR and CDR2 FQNEAQ (reference sequence). The CDR3 sequence: CAGSLVVGRLETQYF. In nucleotides, the CDR3 is TGTGCCGGCAGCTTAGTTGTGGGCAGGCTCGAGACCCAGTACTTC. The full variable domain, with the rest looked up from reference TRBV7-9 and TRBJ2-5, is DTGVSQNPRHKITKRGQNVTFRCDPISEHNRLYWYRQTLGQGPEFLTYFQNEAQLEKSRLLSDRFSAERPKGSFSTLEIQRTEQGDSAMYLCAGSLVVGRLETQYFGPGTRLLVL.